Shown below are 8 T cell receptor beta chains from a single sample sequenced in a study of identical twins. TCRdb re-analysed the 5' RACE reads in MiXCR, keeping a single row per CDR3 protein. The table has about 340,000 distinct CDR3 sequences, more than 9% seen once. The sample was also reused in another study, on yellow fever vaccine responses in identical twins.

Sequencing used CD8+ T cells sorted from blood. The origin of the receptors is a woman between 18 and 29 years old in good health.

This clonotype was detected many times. V and J are TRBV6-1 and TRBJ2-5, with D unclear. Germline CDR1 MNHNS, CDR2 SASEGT. Trimming stripped 8 bases from V and 0 bases from J, with 13 bases between. This CDR3 has 14 residues. CDR3 sequence (DNA): TGTGCCAGCGGGGTCGTGGGGTACCAAGAGACCCAGTACTTC. Translation gives CASGVVGYQETQYF.

Only a few counts were recorded for this clonotype. The genes are TRBV25-1 and TRBJ2-7; D is unclear. V gave up 2 bases and J gave up 4 bases, with 15 bases separating them. Germline V gives CDR1 MGHDK, CDR2 SYGVNS. CDR3 length: 15 residues. CDR3 amino acids: CASSEKVGPWYEQYF. The CDR3 region has the DNA TGTGCCAGCAGTGAAAAGGTCGGCCCATGGTACGAGCAGTACTTC.

This chain joins TRBV28 and TRBJ2-2, with D possibly TRBD1 on 6 matching bases. Germline loops: CDR1 MDHEN, CDR2 SYDVKM. The CDR3 covers 16 residues. Deletions cut 3 bases from V and 4 bases from J, with 15 bases between. CDR3 in amino acids: CASSLYRELATGELFF. The CDR3 DNA is TGTGCCAGCAGTTTGTACAGGGAGCTGGCCACCGGGGAGCTGTTTTTT.

This clonotype was counted many times. V is TRBV7-2 and J is TRBJ2-5, with D perhaps matching TRBD1 or TRBD2 (5 bases each). V lost 4 bases, J lost 7 bases, and 22 bases lay in between. The CDR3 contains 16 residues. Germline lookup yields CDR1 SGHTA and CDR2 FQGNSA. The CDR3 sequence is CASSSHGDAGGWTQYF. CDR3 bases: TGTGCCAGCAGCTCCCATGGGGACGCAGGTGGATGGACCCAGTACTTC.

Only a few counts were recorded for this clonotype. The V call is TRBV29-1, the J call TRBJ1-3; D perhaps matches TRBD1 (5 bases). This CDR3 is 14 amino acids long. Germline lookup yields CDR1 SQVTM and CDR2 ANQGSEA. V lost 6 bases, J lost 0 bases, and 12 bases lay in between. CDR3 amino acids: CSVGDRRSGNTIYF. The DNA of the CDR3 is TGCAGCGTCGGTGACAGACGCTCTGGAAACACCATATATTTT.

In its sample, this clonotype was seen a few times. V is TRBV12-3 or TRBV12-4 and J is TRBJ1-5; weak D call: TRBD1 (6 bases). The V end lost 1 base, the J end lost 6 bases, and 22 bases lay between the germline ends. The CDR3 has 18 residues. The CDR3 region has the DNA TGTGCCAGCAGTTTAGAGCCCGGTGTACAGGGAATAAGTCAGCCCCAGCATTTT. Its translation: CASSLEPGVQGISQPQHF.

The rearrangement uses TRBV6-1 and TRBJ2-3; D might be TRBD2 (6 bases). CDR3 size: 14 residues. Per germline, CDR1 MNHNS and CDR2 SASEGT. DNA for the CDR3: TGTACTAGCCGGGACGGCGGAGAAGAGGATACGCAGTATTTT. Protein product: CTSRDGGEEDTQYF.

This clonotype showed up just a few times. The V gene is TRBV15, the J gene TRBJ2-7; maybe TRBD2 (5 bases). This CDR3 has 14 amino acids. CDR1 and CDR2 (germline): LNHNV, YYDKDF (reference sequence). V lost 4 bases and J lost 1, with 11 bases in between. The CDR3 is CATSTSGTSYEQYF. The CDR3 DNA sequence: TGTGCCACCAGCACGAGCGGAACTTCCTACGAGCAGTACTTC.